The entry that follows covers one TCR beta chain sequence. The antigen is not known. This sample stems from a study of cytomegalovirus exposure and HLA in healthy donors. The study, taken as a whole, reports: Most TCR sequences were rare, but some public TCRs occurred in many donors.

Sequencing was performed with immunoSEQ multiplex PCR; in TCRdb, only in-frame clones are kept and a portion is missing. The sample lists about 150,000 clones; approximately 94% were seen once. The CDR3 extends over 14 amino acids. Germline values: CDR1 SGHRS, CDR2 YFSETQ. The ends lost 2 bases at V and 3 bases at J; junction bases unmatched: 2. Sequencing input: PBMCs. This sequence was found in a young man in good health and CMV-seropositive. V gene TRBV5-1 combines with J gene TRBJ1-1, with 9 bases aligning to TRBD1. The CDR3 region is CASSLGQGHTEAFF. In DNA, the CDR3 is TGCGCCAGCAGCTTAGGACAGGGGCACACTGAAGCTTTCTTT.